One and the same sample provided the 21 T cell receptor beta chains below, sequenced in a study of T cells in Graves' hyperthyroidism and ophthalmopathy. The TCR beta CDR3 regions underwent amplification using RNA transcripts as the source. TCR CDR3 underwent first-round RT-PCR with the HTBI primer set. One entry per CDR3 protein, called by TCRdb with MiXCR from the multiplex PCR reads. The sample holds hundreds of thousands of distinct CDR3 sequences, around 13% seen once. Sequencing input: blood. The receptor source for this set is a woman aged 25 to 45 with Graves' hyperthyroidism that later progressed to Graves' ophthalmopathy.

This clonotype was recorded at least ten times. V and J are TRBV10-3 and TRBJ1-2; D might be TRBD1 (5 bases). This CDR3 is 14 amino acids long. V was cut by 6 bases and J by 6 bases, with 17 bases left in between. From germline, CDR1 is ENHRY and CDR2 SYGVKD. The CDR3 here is CAISQNLVGDGYTF. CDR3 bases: TGTGCCATCAGCCAAAACCTTGTGGGGGATGGCTACACCTTC.

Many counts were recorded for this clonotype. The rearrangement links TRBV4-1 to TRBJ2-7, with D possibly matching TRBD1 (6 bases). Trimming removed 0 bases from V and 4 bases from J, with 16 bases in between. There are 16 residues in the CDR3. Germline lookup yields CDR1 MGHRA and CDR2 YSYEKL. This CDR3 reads CASSQEALSRGYEQYF. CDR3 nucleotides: TGCGCCAGCAGCCAAGAGGCCCTTTCAAGGGGGTACGAGCAGTACTTC.

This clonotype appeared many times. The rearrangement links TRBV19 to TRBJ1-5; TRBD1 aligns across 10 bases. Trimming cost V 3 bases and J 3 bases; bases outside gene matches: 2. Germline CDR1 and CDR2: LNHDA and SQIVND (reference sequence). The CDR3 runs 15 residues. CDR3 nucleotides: TGTGCCAGTAGTATGGGACAGGGGCCCAATCAGCCCCAGCATTTT. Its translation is CASSMGQGPNQPQHF.

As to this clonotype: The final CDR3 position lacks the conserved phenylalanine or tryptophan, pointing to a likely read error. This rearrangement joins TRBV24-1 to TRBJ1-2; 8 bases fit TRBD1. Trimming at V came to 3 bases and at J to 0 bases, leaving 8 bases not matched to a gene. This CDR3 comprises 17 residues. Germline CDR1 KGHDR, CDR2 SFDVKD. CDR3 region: CATSDGAGQGANYGYTL. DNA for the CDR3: TGTGCCACCAGTGATGGGGCCGGACAGGGAGCTAACTATGGCTACACCCTC.

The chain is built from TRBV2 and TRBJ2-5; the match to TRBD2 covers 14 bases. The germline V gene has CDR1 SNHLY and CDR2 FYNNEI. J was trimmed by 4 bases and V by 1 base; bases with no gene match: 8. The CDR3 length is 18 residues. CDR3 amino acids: CASSEGRLAGGFSETQYF. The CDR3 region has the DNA TGTGCCAGCAGTGAAGGACGACTAGCGGGAGGGTTTTCAGAGACCCAGTACTTC.

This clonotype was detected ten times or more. The CDR3 sequence is CASSLMGTRLIYEQYF. CDR3 DNA: TGTGCCAGCAGCCTCATGGGGACTAGACTTATCTACGAGCAGTACTTC. The gene calls are TRBV27 and TRBJ2-7, with 8 bases lining up with TRBD2. Germline V gene lookup returns CDR1 MNHEY and CDR2 SMNVEV (reference sequence). J lost 3 bases, V lost 6 bases, and 13 bases had no gene match. The length of the CDR3 is 16 residues.

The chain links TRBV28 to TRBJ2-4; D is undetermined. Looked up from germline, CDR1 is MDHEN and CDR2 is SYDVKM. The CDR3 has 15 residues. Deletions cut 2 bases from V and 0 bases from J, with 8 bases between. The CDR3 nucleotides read TGTGCCAGCAGTTTACCCTCCTTAGCCAAAAACATTCAGTACTTC. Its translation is CASSLPSLAKNIQYF. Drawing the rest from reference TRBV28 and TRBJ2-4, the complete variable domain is DVKVTQSSRYLVKRTGEKVFLECVQDMDHENMFWYRQDPGLGLRLIYFSYDVKMKEKGDIPEGYSVSREKKERFSLILESASTNQTSMYLCASSLPSLAKNIQYFGAGTRLSVL.

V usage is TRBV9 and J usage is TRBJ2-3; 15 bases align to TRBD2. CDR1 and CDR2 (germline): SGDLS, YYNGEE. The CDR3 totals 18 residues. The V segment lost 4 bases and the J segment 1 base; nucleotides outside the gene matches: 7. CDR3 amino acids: CASSTGTSGRRGTDTQYF. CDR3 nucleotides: TGTGCCAGCAGCACCGGGACTAGCGGGAGGCGGGGCACAGATACGCAGTATTTT.

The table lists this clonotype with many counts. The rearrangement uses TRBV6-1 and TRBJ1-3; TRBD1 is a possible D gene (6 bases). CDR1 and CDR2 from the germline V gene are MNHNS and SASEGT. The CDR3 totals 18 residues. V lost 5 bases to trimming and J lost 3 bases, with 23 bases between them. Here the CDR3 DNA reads TGTGCCAGCAGTTACACCCGACAGGAGGGCGGTAATGGAAACACCATATATTTT. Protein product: CASSYTRQEGGNGNTIYF.

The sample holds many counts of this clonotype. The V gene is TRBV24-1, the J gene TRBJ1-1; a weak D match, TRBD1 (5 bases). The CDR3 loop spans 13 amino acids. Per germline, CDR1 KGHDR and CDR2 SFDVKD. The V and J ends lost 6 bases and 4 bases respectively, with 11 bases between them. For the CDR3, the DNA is TGTGCCACCAGTTGGGGCGGGGGCACTGAAGCTTTCTTT. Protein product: CATSWGGGTEAFF.

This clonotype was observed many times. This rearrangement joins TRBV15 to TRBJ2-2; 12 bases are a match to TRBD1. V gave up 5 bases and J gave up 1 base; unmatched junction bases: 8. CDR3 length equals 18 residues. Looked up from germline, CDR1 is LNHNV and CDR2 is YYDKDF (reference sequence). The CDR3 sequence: CATSVPGQGAGNTGELFF. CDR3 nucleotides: TGTGCCACCAGCGTCCCGGGACAGGGGGCCGGGAACACCGGGGAGCTGTTTTTT. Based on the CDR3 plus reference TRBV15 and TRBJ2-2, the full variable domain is DAMVIQNPRYQVTQFGKPVTLSCSQTLNHNVMYWYQQKSSQAPKLLFHYYDKDFNNEADTPDNFQSRRPNTSFCFLDIRSPGLGDTAMYLCATSVPGQGAGNTGELFFGEGSRLTVL.

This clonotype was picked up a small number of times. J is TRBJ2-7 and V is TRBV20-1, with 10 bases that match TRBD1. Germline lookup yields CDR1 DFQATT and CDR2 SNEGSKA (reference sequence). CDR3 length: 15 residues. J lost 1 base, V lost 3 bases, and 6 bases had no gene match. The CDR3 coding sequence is TGCAGTGCTAGCGGCGGGGACAGGGGTTCCTACGAGCAGTACTTC. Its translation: CSASGGDRGSYEQYF.

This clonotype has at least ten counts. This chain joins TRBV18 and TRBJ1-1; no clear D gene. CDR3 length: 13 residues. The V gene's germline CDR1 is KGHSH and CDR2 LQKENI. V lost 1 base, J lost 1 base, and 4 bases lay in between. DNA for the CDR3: TGTGCCAGCTCACCACAGGCGAACACTGAAGCTTTCTTT. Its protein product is CASSPQANTEAFF.

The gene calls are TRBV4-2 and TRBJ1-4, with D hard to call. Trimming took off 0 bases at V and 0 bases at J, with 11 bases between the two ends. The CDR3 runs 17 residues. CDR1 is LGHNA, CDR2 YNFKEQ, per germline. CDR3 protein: CASSQDGTATTNEKLFF. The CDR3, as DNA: TGTGCCAGCAGCCAAGATGGAACAGCTACAACTAATGAAAAACTGTTTTTT.

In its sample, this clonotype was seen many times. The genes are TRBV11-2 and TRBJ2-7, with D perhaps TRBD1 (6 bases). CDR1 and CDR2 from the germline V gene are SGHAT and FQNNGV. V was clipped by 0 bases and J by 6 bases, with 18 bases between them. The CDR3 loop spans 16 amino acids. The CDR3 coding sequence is TGTGCCAGCAGCTTAGATCTCCTGGGACATGAAAGCGAGCAGTACTTC. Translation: CASSLDLLGHESEQYF.

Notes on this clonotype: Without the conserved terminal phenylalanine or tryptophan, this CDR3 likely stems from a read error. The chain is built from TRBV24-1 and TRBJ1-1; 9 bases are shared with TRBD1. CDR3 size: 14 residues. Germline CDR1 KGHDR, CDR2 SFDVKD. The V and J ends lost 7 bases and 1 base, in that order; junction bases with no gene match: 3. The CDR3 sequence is CATRGQGTNTEAFS. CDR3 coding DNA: TGTGCCACCAGAGGACAGGGGACGAACACTGAAGCTTTCTCT.

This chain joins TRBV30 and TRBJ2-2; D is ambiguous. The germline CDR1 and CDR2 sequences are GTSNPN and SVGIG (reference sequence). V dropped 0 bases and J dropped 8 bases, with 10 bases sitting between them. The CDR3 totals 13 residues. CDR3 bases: TGTGCCTGGAGTGTACGAGGTATTGGGGAGCTGTTTTTT. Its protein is CAWSVRGIGELFF.

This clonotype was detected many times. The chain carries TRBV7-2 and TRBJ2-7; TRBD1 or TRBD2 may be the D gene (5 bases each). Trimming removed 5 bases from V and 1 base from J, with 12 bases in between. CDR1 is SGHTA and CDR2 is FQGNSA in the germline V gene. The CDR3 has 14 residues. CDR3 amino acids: CASSIGTRSYEQYF. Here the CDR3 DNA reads TGTGCCAGCAGCATCGGGACCCGGTCCTACGAGCAGTACTTC.

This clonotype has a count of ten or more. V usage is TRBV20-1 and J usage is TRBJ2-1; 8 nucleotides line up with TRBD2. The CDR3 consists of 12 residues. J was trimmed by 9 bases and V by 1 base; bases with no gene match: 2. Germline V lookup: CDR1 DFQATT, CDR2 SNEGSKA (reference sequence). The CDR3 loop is CSARVAGGEQFF. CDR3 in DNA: TGCAGTGCTAGAGTTGCGGGGGGTGAGCAGTTCTTC.

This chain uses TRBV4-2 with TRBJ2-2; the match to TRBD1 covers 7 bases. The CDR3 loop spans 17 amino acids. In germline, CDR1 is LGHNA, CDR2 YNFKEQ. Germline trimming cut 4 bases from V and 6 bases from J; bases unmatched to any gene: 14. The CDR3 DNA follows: TGTGCCAGCAGCCCATCCGGGACAGCGTTTGTGGCCGGGGAGCTGTTTTTT. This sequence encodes CASSPSGTAFVAGELFF.

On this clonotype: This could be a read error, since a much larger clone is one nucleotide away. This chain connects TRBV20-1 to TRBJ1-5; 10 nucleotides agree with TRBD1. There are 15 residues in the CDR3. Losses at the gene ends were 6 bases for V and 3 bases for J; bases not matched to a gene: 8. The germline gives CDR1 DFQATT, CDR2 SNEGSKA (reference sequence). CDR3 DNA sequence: TGCAGTGCCGGGCGACAGGGGGCCCTCAATCAGCCCCAGCATTTT. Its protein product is CSAGRQGALNQPQHF.